This paragraph reports one T cell receptor (beta chain). This clone was counted once. No cognate antigen has been identified for it. No base-level quality is on record; no much larger clone is a single base apart. The CDR3 numbers 15 residues from cysteine through phenylalanine. Only CDR3 DNA is held: 45 bases, read in frame from base 1. Trimming leaves V shorter by 5 bases and J shorter by 8 bases, with the junction holding 9 bases beyond the gene matches. According to the germline V gene, CDR1 reads ENHRY and CDR2 reads SYGVKD. This record comes from a study of blood T cell repertoires in COVID-19 (dated by TCRdb to about 2020). About the investigation overall: Samples from collaborators originated in the United States, Italy and Spain and spanned both the acute and convalescent phases of COVID-19. The material from the prospective study consisted of cDNA or gDNA derived from T cells, B-cell-depleted T cells, or PBMCs. Deeply sampled blood TCRbeta repertoires from subjects exposed to, actively infected with, or recovered from COVID-19 were included in the dataset. The repertoires were released in a freely available public database meant as a resource for research on the immune response to SARS-CoV-2. The samples were drawn from the first 160 participants of the ongoing ImmuneRACE study and from 950 to 1,500 subjects provided by 6 global collaborators. The sample metadata nearly always contained a de-identified subject ID, COVID-19 status, age in years and sex. Where HLA class I and class II types were available, the types were taken from metadata supplied by the sample provider, not from assay-based typing.

Enrolling through a virtual design, the prospective study's participants ranged in age from roughly 18 to 100 years and lived across approximately 25 United States geographic areas. In the prospective study, participants were assigned to cohorts based on the clinical history participants reported in a screening survey and a study questionnaire. Mobile phlebotomists in the prospective study collected whole blood, serum and a nasopharyngeal or oropharyngeal swab from every participant. Participants in the prospective study had the option to provide additional blood draws and questionnaires over a 2-month period. Prospective study blood samples were shipped either frozen or at room temperature before DNA extraction. Broad study findings and their caveats: How much clinical and demographic metadata was included differed by source and by participant, and the metadata was provided uncurated.

The immunoSEQ Assay, a bias-controlled multiplex PCR, was used to amplify TCRbeta CDR3 regions from genomic DNA. Processing in the source paper ran as follows. Within the assay, amplification of reference gene primers was used to estimate how many nucleated cells each sample contained. Sequence reads were collapsed and filtered to measure the absolute abundance of every unique TCRbeta CDR3 rearrangement. For each sample, productive Simpson clonality was calculated by taking the square root of Simpson's diversity index across productive rearrangements. TCRdb provides this immuneACCESS table in a form limited to in-frame rearrangements. Some clones are lacking; in checked studies, under half of them reflect an unresolved V gene, and why the rest are absent is not known. Clone size and V and J calls were adopted from that table, with D and trimming inferred from the DNA. A total of roughly 300,000 clones appear in this sample, 70% to 90% of them only once. Roughly 4.2% of the sample comes from the top ten.

In this chain, TRBV10-3 is recombined with TRBJ1-4; TRBD1 matches 9 bases in the middle. The sequencing sample was made of PBMCs or T cells enriched from blood (not recorded which). The clonotype comes from a woman between 40 and 50 years old with acute COVID-19. The CDR3: CAISSVGQGKEKLFF. The DNA is as follows: TGTGCCATCAGTTCCGTGGGACAGGGTAAAGAAAAACTGTTTTTT.